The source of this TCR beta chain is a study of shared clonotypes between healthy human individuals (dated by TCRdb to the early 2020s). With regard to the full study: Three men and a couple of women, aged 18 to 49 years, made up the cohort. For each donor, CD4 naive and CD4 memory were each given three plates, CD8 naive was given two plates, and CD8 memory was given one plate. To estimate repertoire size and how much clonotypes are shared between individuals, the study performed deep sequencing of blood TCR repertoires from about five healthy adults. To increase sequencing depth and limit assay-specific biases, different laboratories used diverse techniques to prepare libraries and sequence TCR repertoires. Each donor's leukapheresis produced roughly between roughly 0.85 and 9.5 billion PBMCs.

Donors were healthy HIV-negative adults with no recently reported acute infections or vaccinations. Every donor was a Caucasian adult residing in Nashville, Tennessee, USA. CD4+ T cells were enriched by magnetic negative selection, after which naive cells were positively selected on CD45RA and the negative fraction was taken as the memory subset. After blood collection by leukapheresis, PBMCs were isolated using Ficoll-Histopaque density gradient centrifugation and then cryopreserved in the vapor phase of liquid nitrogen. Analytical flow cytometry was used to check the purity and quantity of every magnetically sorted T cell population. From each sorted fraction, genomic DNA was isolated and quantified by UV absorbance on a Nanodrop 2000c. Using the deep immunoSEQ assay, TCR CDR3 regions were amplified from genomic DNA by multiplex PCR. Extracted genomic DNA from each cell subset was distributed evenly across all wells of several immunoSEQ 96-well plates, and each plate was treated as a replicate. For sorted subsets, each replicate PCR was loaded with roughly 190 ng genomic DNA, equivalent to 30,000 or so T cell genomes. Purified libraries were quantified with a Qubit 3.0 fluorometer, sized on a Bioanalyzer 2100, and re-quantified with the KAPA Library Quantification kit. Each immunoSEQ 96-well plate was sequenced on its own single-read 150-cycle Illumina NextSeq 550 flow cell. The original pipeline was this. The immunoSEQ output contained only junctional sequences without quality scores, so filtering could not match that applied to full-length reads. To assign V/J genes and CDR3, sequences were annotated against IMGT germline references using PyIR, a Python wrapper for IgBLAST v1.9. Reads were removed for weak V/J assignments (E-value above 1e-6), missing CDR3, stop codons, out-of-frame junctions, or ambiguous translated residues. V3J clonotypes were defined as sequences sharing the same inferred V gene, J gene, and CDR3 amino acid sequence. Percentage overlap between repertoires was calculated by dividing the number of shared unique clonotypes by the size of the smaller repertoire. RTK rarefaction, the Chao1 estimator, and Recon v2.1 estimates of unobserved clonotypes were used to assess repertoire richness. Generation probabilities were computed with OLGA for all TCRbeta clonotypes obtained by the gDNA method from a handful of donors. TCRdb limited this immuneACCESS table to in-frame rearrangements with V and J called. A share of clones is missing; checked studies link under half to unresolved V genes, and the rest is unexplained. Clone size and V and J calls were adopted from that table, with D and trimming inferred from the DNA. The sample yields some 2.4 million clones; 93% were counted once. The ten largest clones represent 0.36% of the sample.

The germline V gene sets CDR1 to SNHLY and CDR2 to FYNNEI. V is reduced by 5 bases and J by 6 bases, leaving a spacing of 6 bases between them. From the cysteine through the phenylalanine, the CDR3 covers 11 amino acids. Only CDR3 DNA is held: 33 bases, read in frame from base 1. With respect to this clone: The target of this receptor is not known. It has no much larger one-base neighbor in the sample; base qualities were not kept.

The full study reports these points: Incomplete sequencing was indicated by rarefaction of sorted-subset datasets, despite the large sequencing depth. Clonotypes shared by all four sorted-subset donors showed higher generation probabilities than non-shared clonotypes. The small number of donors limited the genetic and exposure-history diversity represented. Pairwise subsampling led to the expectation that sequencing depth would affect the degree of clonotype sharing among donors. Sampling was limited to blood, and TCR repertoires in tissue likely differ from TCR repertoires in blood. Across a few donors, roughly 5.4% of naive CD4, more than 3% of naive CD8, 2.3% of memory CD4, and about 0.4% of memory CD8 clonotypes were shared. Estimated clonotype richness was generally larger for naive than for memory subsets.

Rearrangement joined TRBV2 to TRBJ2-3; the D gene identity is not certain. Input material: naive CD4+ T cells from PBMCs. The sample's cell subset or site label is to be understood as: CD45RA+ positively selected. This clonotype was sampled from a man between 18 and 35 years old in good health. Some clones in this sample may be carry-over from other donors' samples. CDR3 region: CASSWSDTQYF. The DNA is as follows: TGTGCCAGCAGTTGGTCGGATACGCAGTATTTT. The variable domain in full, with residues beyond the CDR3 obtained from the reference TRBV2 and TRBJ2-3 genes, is EPEVTQTPSHQVTQMGQEVILRCVPISNHLYFYWYRQILGQKVEFLVSFYNNEISEKSEIFDDQFSVERPDGSNFTLKIRSTKLEDSAMYFCASSWSDTQYFGPGTRLTVL.